This TCR beta chain was recorded in a study of blood T cell repertoires in COVID-19. Study-level background: Whether acute or convalescent, the COVID-19 samples came from the United States, Italy and Spain. PBMCs, B-cell-depleted T cells, or T cells were the source of the cDNA or gDNA that made up the material.

How the authors handled the data: Amplification with reference gene primers provided the estimates of nucleated cell counts. The protocol was immunoSEQ multiplex PCR, while the TCRdb copy is restricted to in-frame clones and leaves out a portion. For V, J and clone size, that table is used; D and trimming come from the DNA. Found here are about 290,000 clones, around four fifths of them singletons; the top ten hold 4.1%. Trimming removed 4 bases from V and 6 bases from J; junction bases left unmatched: 6. The CDR3 totals 15 residues. The germline gives CDR1 ENHRY, CDR2 SYGVKD. The genes are TRBV10-3 and TRBJ2-7, with TRBD2 matching over 13 bases. The TCR sequence derives from a woman in her forties or fifties with active or convalescent COVID-19. Sequenced sample: peripheral blood. CDR3: CAISVGTSGALEQYF. CDR3 DNA sequence: TGTGCCATCAGTGTGGGGACTAGCGGGGCTCTCGAGCAGTACTTC.